This T cell receptor beta chain derives from a study of T-cell reconstitution after alpha-beta-depleted transplantation in children. The study's findings and limits: The study traced high day-60 TCRbeta diversity in some patients to surviving recipient T cells and thymic progenitors. Reportedly, alpha-beta T cells present about two months post-transplant originated from several hundred expanded clones of graft origin. It was newly produced T cells that mostly accounted for T-cell counts and diversity one year after transplant.

As to this clonotype: The antigen remains undetermined.

In germline, CDR1 is SGHRS, CDR2 YFSETQ. This CDR3 is built from 13 residues. Trimming took 5 bases from V and 6 from J, leaving 15 bases between them. It was with unique molecular identifiers that the TCRbeta library was prepared. TCRdb reprocessed the PCR reads with MiXCR, giving one entry per CDR3 protein. The table lists 200,000 to 300,000 distinct CDR3 sequences, roughly 23% of them singletons, with less than 3.5% in the top ten. The sample in question was PBMCs, obtained before TCRalphabeta/CD19-depleted stem cell transplant. The V call is TRBV5-1, the J call TRBJ2-7; D is unclear. The clonotype originates from a girl aged 2-9 years with Fanconi anemia, due to receive a stem cell transplant. CDR3 sequence (DNA): TGCGCCAGCAGTTCCCCGGTGGGTCCCGAGCAGTACTTC. Protein sequence: CASSSPVGPEQYF.